The next 20 T cell receptor beta chains were all read from a single sample in a study of T cell repertoires in aging, cancer and after chemotherapy. The template was genomic DNA from peripheral blood, not RNA. Rearranged V-D-J TRB sequences were amplified with a mixed TRB-A/B primer pool. Using its own MiXCR run on the multiplex PCR reads, TCRdb lists one record per CDR3 protein. Here the sample spans 15,000 or so distinct CDR3 sequences, over 20% being singletons. The sequencing sample was made of blood. The source is a human donor in good health.

This clonotype was picked up many times. This chain joins TRBV6-2 or TRBV6-3 and TRBJ2-3; a weak D match, TRBD1 (6 bases). V lost 5 bases and J lost 1, with 16 bases in between. The CDR3 has 16 amino acids. Germline CDR1 is MNHEY and CDR2 is SVGEGT. The CDR3 nucleotides are TGTGCCAGCAGTGTCGCCAGGGGAACTCGCACAGATACGCAGTATTTT. It is translated as CASSVARGTRTDTQYF.

Relative to its sample, this clonotype is medium-sized. The chain joins TRBV6-1 to TRBJ2-5, with D unclear. The CDR3 has 13 amino acids. With 3 bases removed from V and 1 base from J, the gap between germline ends came to 6 bases. Germline assignment: CDR1 MNHNS and CDR2 SASEGT. The CDR3 coding sequence is TGTGCCAGCAGTGAGGGAATCCAAGAGACCCAGTACTTC. Its translation: CASSEGIQETQYF.

Within the sample, this clonotype is medium-sized. The gene calls are TRBV5-6 and TRBJ1-2, with D hard to call. Between the trimmed V and J ends, which lost 4 bases and 4 bases, there was a span of 11 bases. Germline V gene lookup returns CDR1 SGHDT and CDR2 YYEEEE. CDR3 length: 13 amino acids. The CDR3 region has the DNA TGTGCCAGCAGCCGTCAACAGCCCTATGGCTACACCTTC. Amino acids: CASSRQQPYGYTF.

The chain joins TRBV20-1 to TRBJ2-3; perhaps TRBD2 as D (6 bases). There are 14 residues in the CDR3. The germline gives CDR1 DFQATT, CDR2 SNEGSKA (reference sequence). The ends were cut back, 5 bases at V and 1 base at J, with 13 bases in the middle. The CDR3 sequence: CSAWGDSGTDTQYF. The CDR3 nucleotides are TGCAGTGCTTGGGGGGACTCCGGCACAGATACGCAGTATTTT.

J is TRBJ1-5 and V is TRBV20-1, with D hard to call. The V end was cut by 0 bases, the J end by 9 bases, with 9 bases between. The V gene's germline CDR1 is DFQATT and CDR2 SNEGSKA (reference sequence). The CDR3 has 12 residues. The CDR3 region is CSARDIGGPQHF. CDR3 DNA: TGCAGTGCTAGAGATATAGGCGGGCCCCAGCATTTT.

CDR3 region: CASSPPAGSYEQYF. DNA of the CDR3: TGTGCCAGCTCACCACCGGCTGGGTCCTACGAGCAGTACTTC. V is TRBV6-5 and J is TRBJ2-7; D remains unclear. The CDR3 is 14 residues long. Germline CDR1 is MNHEY and CDR2 is SVGAGI. Trimming cost V 8 bases and J 1 base, with 15 bases left between them.

With regard to this clonotype: This CDR3 is missing its conserved last phenylalanine or tryptophan, likely due to a read error. The chain couples TRBV4-3 to TRBJ1-1; D unclear. Trimming took off 3 bases at V and 8 bases at J, with 13 bases between the two ends. The CDR3 totals 13 residues. The germline V gene encodes CDR1 LGHNA and CDR2 YSLEER. CDR3 residues: CASSHIQQIEAFY. The CDR3 DNA sequence: TGCGCCAGCAGCCACATACAGCAGATCGAAGCTTTCTAT.

This chain joins TRBV10-2 and TRBJ1-1; tentative D call: TRBD1 (5 bases). Germline V lookup: CDR1 WSHSY, CDR2 SAAADI. Between the trimmed V and J ends, which lost 2 bases and 11 bases, there was a span of 12 bases. The CDR3 has 12 residues. The CDR3 bases are TGCGCCAGCAGTGAGGGGGGTATCTGGGCTTTCTTT. It yields the protein CASSEGGIWAFF.

This clonotype is termed medium-sized (0.01 to 0.1%). This rearrangement joins TRBV12-3 or TRBV12-4 to TRBJ1-2; D remains unclear. This CDR3 is 12 amino acids long. V was cut by 1 base and J by 8 bases, with 8 bases left in between. The CDR3 is CASSLEGLGYTF. The CDR3 DNA reads TGTGCCAGCAGTTTAGAGGGTCTCGGCTACACCTTC.

The chain has TRBV20-1 and TRBJ1-1; 10 bases agree with TRBD1. Germline CDR1 DFQATT, CDR2 SNEGSKA (reference sequence). The V segment lost 3 bases and the J segment 4 bases; nucleotides outside the gene matches: 11. The CDR3 is made up of 16 amino acids. The CDR3, as DNA: TGCAGTGCTAGTAGACAGGGGGCGCGGGGTACCACTGAAGCTTTCTTT. This encodes CSASRQGARGTTEAFF.

In this sample, this clonotype turned up many times. The rearrangement joins TRBV6-1 to TRBJ2-3, with 9 bases identical to TRBD2. The CDR3 sequence is 14 residues long. Looked up from germline, CDR1 is MNHNS and CDR2 is SASEGT. With V trimmed by 1 base and J by 4 bases, 0 bases remained unmatched. The DNA for the CDR3 is TGTGCCAGCAGTGAAGGACTAGCGGCAGATACGCAGTATTTT. Protein sequence: CASSEGLAADTQYF.

The genes are TRBV5-1 and TRBJ2-1; 14 bases map to TRBD2. V trimming: 3 bases; J trimming: 1 base; junction bases outside the gene matches: 3. CDR1 and CDR2 from the germline V gene are SGHRS and YFSETQ. There are 17 residues in the CDR3. CDR3: CASSWGLAGESYNEQFF. Here the CDR3 DNA reads TGCGCCAGCAGCTGGGGACTAGCGGGGGAGTCCTACAATGAGCAGTTCTTC.

This clonotype has more than one count but fewer than ten. This rearrangement joins TRBV5-1 to TRBJ1-2; D gene unclear. This CDR3 is built from 13 residues. V shed 5 bases and J shed 6 bases, with 14 bases lying between them. Germline V gene sequence: CDR1 SGHRS, CDR2 YFSETQ. CDR3 in DNA: TGCGCCAGCAGACCGGACGGAGTAGATGGCTACACCTTC. Protein product: CASRPDGVDGYTF.

By sample share, this clonotype is medium-sized (0.01 to 0.1%). V gene TRBV6-5 combines with J gene TRBJ1-2, with a tentative D call TRBD1 (5 bases). The germline V gene has CDR1 MNHEY and CDR2 SVGAGI. Trimming cost V 5 bases and J 5 bases, with 15 bases left between them. The CDR3 runs to 14 residues. CDR3 residues: CASSALTASYGYTF. In nucleotides, the CDR3 is TGTGCCAGCAGTGCCTTGACAGCCTCTTATGGCTACACCTTC.

This rearrangement joins TRBV6-2 or TRBV6-3 to TRBJ1-5; the match to TRBD1 covers 9 bases. CDR1 and CDR2 from the germline V gene are MNHEY and SVGEGT. This CDR3 spans 15 amino acids. The junction had 4 bases not matched to a gene; V was cut back by 4 bases and J by 3 bases. The CDR3 loop is CASSFRTGDNQPQHF. In DNA, the CDR3 is TGTGCCAGCAGTTTTAGGACAGGGGACAATCAGCCCCAGCATTTT.

This rearrangement joins TRBV5-1 to TRBJ1-4; D gene uncertain. Germline V CDR1 and CDR2: SGHRS, YFSETQ. The CDR3 has 12 residues. V was clipped by 2 bases and J by 8 bases, with 7 bases between them. The CDR3 nucleotides are TGCGCCAGCAGCTTATCGGCCGAAAAACTGTTTTTT. Protein: CASSLSAEKLFF.

This clonotype came up a few times. This chain links TRBV20-1 with TRBJ1-2; TRBD1 agrees at 12 bases. The CDR3 extends over 13 amino acids. V dropped 5 bases and J dropped 4; count of bases not matched to a gene: 2. Germline assignment: CDR1 DFQATT and CDR2 SNEGSKA (reference sequence). The CDR3 loop reads CSAGTGGFYGYTF. DNA of the CDR3: TGCAGTGCTGGGACAGGGGGCTTCTATGGCTACACCTTC.

This clonotype turned up a few times. V is TRBV20-1 and J is TRBJ1-5; D might be TRBD1 (5 bases). This CDR3 has 15 amino acids. The germline V gene encodes CDR1 DFQATT and CDR2 SNEGSKA (reference sequence). V was clipped by 3 bases and J by 2 bases, with 14 bases between them. The CDR3 sequence: CSARALGGGNQPQHF. The CDR3 DNA reads as TGCAGTGCTAGGGCTCTCGGGGGTGGCAATCAGCCCCAGCATTTT.

The chain uses TRBV11-3 and TRBJ2-1; 8 bases are a match to TRBD1. The length of the CDR3 is 15 residues. Losses at the gene ends were 1 base for V and 7 bases for J; bases not matched to a gene: 6. The germline CDR1 and CDR2 sequences are SGHNT and YENEEA. In DNA form, the CDR3 reads TGTGCCAGCAGCTTAGGGGGCAGGGGGCGGAATGAGCAGTTCTTC. Protein product: CASSLGGRGRNEQFF.

This clonotype is medium-sized (0.01 to 0.1%). The chain joins TRBV7-6 to TRBJ1-1; weak D call: TRBD1 (6 bases). The V and J ends lost 5 bases and 4 bases respectively, with 11 bases between them. This CDR3 comprises 13 residues. Germline CDR1 SGHVS, CDR2 FNYEAQ. CDR3 in amino acids: CASSPQQGTEAFF. The CDR3 DNA sequence: TGTGCCAGCAGCCCTCAACAGGGCACTGAAGCTTTCTTT.